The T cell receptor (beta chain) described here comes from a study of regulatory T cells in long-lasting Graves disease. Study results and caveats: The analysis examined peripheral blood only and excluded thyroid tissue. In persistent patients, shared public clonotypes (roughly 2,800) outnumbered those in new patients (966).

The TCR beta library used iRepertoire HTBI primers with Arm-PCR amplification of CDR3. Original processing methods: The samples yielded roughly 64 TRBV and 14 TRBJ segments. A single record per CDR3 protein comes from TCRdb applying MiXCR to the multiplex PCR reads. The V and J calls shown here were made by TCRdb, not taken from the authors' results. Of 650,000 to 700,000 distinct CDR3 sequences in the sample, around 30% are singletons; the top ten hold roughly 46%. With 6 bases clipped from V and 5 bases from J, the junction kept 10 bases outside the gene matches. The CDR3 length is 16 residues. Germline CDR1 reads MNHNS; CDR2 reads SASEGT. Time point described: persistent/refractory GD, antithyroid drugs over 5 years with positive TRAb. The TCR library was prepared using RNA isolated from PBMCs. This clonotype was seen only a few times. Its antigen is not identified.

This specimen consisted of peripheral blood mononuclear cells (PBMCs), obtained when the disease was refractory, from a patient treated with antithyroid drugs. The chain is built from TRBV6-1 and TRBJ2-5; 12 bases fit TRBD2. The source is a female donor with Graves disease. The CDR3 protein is CASSPLAGGLVETQYF. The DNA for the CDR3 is TGTGCCAGCAGCCCTCTAGCGGGAGGGTTGGTGGAGACCCAGTACTTC.